The next 18 T cell receptor beta chains were all read from a single sample in a study of shared clonotypes between healthy human individuals. It was CD45RO-negative cells, positively selected for CCR7, that made up naive CD8 cells, with terminally differentiated effector memory CD45RA+ cells excluded. Profiling relied on immunoSEQ multiplex PCR, and the TCRdb table lists in-frame clones only, not all of them. The sample has hundreds of thousands of clones, more than 95% seen once. The sample consisted of naive CD8+ T cells sorted from blood. These receptors all stem from a man younger than 40 in good health.

The chain combines TRBV7-9 with TRBJ2-1, with 9 positions matching TRBD1. The V segment lost 4 bases and the J segment 2 bases; nucleotides outside the gene matches: 9. Germline V gene data show CDR1 as SEHNR and CDR2 as FQNEAQ (reference sequence). This CDR3 comprises 17 residues. The DNA of the CDR3 is TGTGCCAGCAGCTCTCCCGGGACAGGGCTTCCCTACAATGAGCAGTTCTTC. This encodes CASSSPGTGLPYNEQFF.

V usage is TRBV7-8 and J usage is TRBJ2-1; 9 bases are a match to TRBD2. The CDR3 runs 19 residues. Germline CDR1 SGHVS, CDR2 FQNEAQ. Trimming took 5 bases from V and 0 from J; bases not matched to a gene: 14. The CDR3 DNA sequence: TGTGCCAGCAGCCGAAAAGCGGGAGGACGAGACTACTCCTACAATGAGCAGTTCTTC. This encodes CASSRKAGGRDYSYNEQFF.

The chain is built from TRBV6-1 and TRBJ1-1; a possible D gene is TRBD1 (5 bases). There are 14 residues in the CDR3. Germline loops: CDR1 MNHNS, CDR2 SASEGT. The V end lost 3 bases, the J end lost 5 bases, and 13 bases lay between the germline ends. CDR3 in DNA: TGTGCCAGCAGTGACAGGGTACTATATACTGAAGCTTTCTTT. Translation gives CASSDRVLYTEAFF.

The rearrangement joins TRBV10-2 to TRBJ2-7; TRBD1 matches 7 bases. With 7 bases clipped from V and 1 base from J, the junction kept 4 bases outside the gene matches. The CDR3 extends over 13 amino acids. The germline CDR1 and CDR2 sequences are WSHSY and SAAADI. CDR3 region: CASTQTGSYEQYF. The CDR3 DNA is TGCGCCAGCACCCAGACAGGGTCCTACGAGCAGTACTTC.

This sequence joins TRBV4-1 and TRBJ2-3, with TRBD2 identical over 9 bases. This CDR3 has 17 amino acids. V lost 3 bases and J lost 0; bases outside the gene matches: 7. The germline gives CDR1 MGHRA, CDR2 YSYEKL. The CDR3 DNA sequence: TGCGCCAGCAGCCACGCCGGGACTAGCAGTAGCACAGATACGCAGTATTTT. Translating gives CASSHAGTSSSTDTQYF.

This chain links TRBV11-2 with TRBJ2-3; 8 bases agree with TRBD2. CDR1 and CDR2 (germline): SGHAT, FQNNGV. This CDR3 contains 19 residues. Germline trimming cut 1 base from V and 0 bases from J; bases unmatched to any gene: 12. The CDR3 DNA reads as TGTGCCAGCAGCTTAGTCTCGGGGGGGGCGACAGGAAGCACAGATACGCAGTATTTT. Its translation: CASSLVSGGATGSTDTQYF.

The genes are TRBV7-9 and TRBJ2-2, with 10 bases aligning to TRBD1. Losses at the gene ends were 3 bases for V and 5 bases for J; bases not matched to a gene: 6. CDR3 length: 16 amino acids. Germline CDR1 SEHNR, CDR2 FQNEAQ (reference sequence). Here the CDR3 reads CASSFRGTGVTGELFF. CDR3 bases: TGTGCCAGCAGCTTTCGCGGGACAGGGGTAACCGGGGAGCTGTTTTTT.

V is TRBV5-5 and J is TRBJ2-2; 15 bases align to TRBD2. The J segment lost 6 bases and the V segment lost 3 bases, leaving 9 bases of the junction unmatched. There are 18 residues in the CDR3. Germline V gene sequence: CDR1 SGHKS, CDR2 YYEKEE (reference sequence). The CDR3 region is CASSSGTSGRRMAGELFF. In DNA, the CDR3 is TGTGCCAGCAGCTCCGGGACTAGCGGGAGGAGAATGGCCGGGGAGCTGTTTTTT.

This clone was counted once. The V gene is TRBV2, the J gene TRBJ1-2; TRBD1 matches at 11 bases. The CDR3 consists of 15 residues. Trimming took 8 bases from V and 4 from J; bases not matched to a gene: 9. Germline assignment: CDR1 SNHLY and CDR2 FYNNEI. This CDR3 is CASFGQGASSYGYTF. CDR3 bases: TGTGCCAGCTTCGGACAGGGGGCGTCAAGCTATGGCTACACCTTC. Together with reference TRBV2 and TRBJ1-2, the CDR3 gives the full variable domain: EPEVTQTPSHQVTQMGQEVILRCVPISNHLYFYWYRQILGQKVEFLVSFYNNEISEKSEIFDDQFSVERPDGSNFTLKIRSTKLEDSAMYFCASFGQGASSYGYTFGSGTRLTVV.

This rearrangement joins TRBV4-1 to TRBJ2-1; a weak D match, TRBD2 (5 bases). CDR3 length equals 14 residues. Trimming left V 2 bases short and J 3 bases short, with 8 bases between. From germline, CDR1 is MGHRA and CDR2 YSYEKL. In DNA, the CDR3 is TGCGCCAGCAGCCAAAAGAGGGACTACAATGAGCAGTTCTTC. Protein: CASSQKRDYNEQFF.

The chain employs TRBV4-1 and TRBJ2-1, with D perhaps TRBD1 (7 bases). Trimming took 3 bases from V and 9 from J, leaving 15 bases between them. This CDR3 is built from 14 residues. Germline V gives CDR1 MGHRA, CDR2 YSYEKL. The CDR3 sequence: CASSQEGASVEQFF. The CDR3, as DNA: TGCGCCAGCAGCCAGGAGGGGGCGTCTGTTGAGCAGTTCTTC.

The chain carries TRBV11-2 and TRBJ1-2, with 8 bases fitting TRBD1. V shed 1 base, J shed 0 bases, and the junction held 7 bases outside the gene matches. The CDR3 has 17 residues. Germline V CDR1 and CDR2: SGHAT, FQNNGV. The CDR3 loop reads CASSLAGTGATNYGYTF. The DNA for the CDR3 is TGTGCCAGCAGCTTAGCCGGGACAGGAGCCACTAACTATGGCTACACCTTC. Variable domain in full (rest from reference TRBV11-2 and TRBJ1-2): EAGVAQSPRYKIIEKRQSVAFWCNPISGHATLYWYQQILGQGPKLLIQFQNNGVVDDSQLPKDRFSAERLKGVDSTLKIQPAKLEDSAVYLCASSLAGTGATNYGYTFGSGTRLTVV.

V gene TRBV9 combines with J gene TRBJ1-2; D is unresolved. CDR1 is SGDLS and CDR2 is YYNGEE in the germline V gene. This CDR3 is built from 16 residues. Trimming took off 0 bases at V and 0 bases at J, with 12 bases between the two ends. In nucleotides, the CDR3 is TGTGCCAGCAGCGTAGAGCTTAGGGTCGCTAACTATGGCTACACCTTC. Its translation is CASSVELRVANYGYTF.

The chain carries TRBV28 and TRBJ2-7, with TRBD2 matching 7 bases. The V gene's germline CDR1 is MDHEN and CDR2 SYDVKM. V lost 4 bases, J lost 0 bases, and 12 bases stayed unmatched. The CDR3 totals 17 residues. CDR3 region: CASSSGRIGLYSYEQYF. Here the CDR3 DNA reads TGTGCCAGCAGTTCCGGGAGGATAGGACTCTACTCCTACGAGCAGTACTTC.

This clone was seen a single time. CDR3: CASSFGSGVEQYF. The CDR3 nucleotides are TGTGCCAGCAGTTTCGGATCAGGGGTCGAGCAGTACTTC. This chain links TRBV28 with TRBJ2-7; D possibly corresponds to TRBD1 (6 bases). Trimming cost V 3 bases and J 6 bases, with 12 bases left between them. The CDR3 contains 13 residues. From germline, CDR1 is MDHEN and CDR2 SYDVKM.

This chain links TRBV7-3 with TRBJ2-7; a weak D match, TRBD1 (5 bases). The CDR3 is 13 residues long. Germline CDR1 reads SGHTA; CDR2 reads FQGTGA. Trimming stripped 5 bases from V and 4 bases from J, with 12 bases between. CDR3 DNA: TGTGCCAGCAGCCAAGGGGTCGCTTACGAGCAGTACTTC. Translated, it gives CASSQGVAYEQYF.

This chain joins TRBV27 and TRBJ2-2; D not certain. V was shortened by 5 bases and J by 5 bases, with 12 bases between the two germline ends. The CDR3 loop spans 14 amino acids. Germline CDR1 MNHEY, CDR2 SMNVEV (reference sequence). Here the CDR3 reads CASSPSDGTGELFF. The CDR3 DNA sequence: TGTGCCAGCAGTCCCTCCGACGGGACCGGGGAGCTGTTTTTT.

The rearrangement links TRBV11-2 to TRBJ2-7; D is perhaps TRBD1 (6 bases). V was shortened by 1 base and J by 0 bases, with 13 bases between the two germline ends. The CDR3 extends over 16 amino acids. Per the germline V gene, CDR1 is SGHAT and CDR2 is FQNNGV. The CDR3 loop reads CASSLGAGEISYEQYF. For the CDR3, the DNA is TGTGCCAGCAGCTTAGGCGCAGGGGAAATCTCCTACGAGCAGTACTTC.